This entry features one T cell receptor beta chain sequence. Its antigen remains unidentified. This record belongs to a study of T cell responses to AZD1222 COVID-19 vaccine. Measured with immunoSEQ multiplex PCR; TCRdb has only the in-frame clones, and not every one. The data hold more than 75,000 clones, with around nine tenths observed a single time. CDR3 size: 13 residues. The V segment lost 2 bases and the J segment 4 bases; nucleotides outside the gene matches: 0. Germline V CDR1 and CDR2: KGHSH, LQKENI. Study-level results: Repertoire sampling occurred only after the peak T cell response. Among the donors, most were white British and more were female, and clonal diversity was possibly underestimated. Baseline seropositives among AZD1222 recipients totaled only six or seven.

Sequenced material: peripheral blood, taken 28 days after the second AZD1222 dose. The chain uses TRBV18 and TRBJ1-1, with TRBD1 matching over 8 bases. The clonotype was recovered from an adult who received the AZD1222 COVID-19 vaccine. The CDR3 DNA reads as TGTGCCAGCTCACCAGGGACAGGCACTGAAGCTTTCTTT. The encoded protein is CASSPGTGTEAFF.